Listed below are T cell receptor beta chains from one sample, sequenced in a study of blood T cell repertoires in COVID-19. Repertoires were generated with immunoSEQ multiplex PCR, while TCRdb's copy carries only in-frame clones and drops some. The sample records about 48,000 clones, approximately 89% being singletons. Sample: peripheral blood. The receptor source for this set is an elderly woman with acute or convalescent COVID-19. Both conserved end residues are part of each CDR3. The order of the fields is CDR3 protein, CDR3 DNA, V gene, D gene, CDR3 length, J gene, clone size. A D gene is named only where the DNA matches it firmly. A clone size is listed for some rows: how often the clone was seen (once, few, many), or a class if it is expanded.

CDR3 protein: CASSLDGEDSRGFF
CDR3 DNA: TGTGCCAGCAGCTTAGATGGTGAGGACTCACGAGGGTTCTTC
V gene: TRBV11-2
D gene: -
CDR3 length: 14
J gene: TRBJ2-1
clone size: -

CDR3 protein: CASRTEMNTEAFF
CDR3 DNA: TGTGCCAGCAGGACAGAGATGAACACTGAAGCTTTCTTT
V gene: TRBV2
D gene: -
CDR3 length: 13
J gene: TRBJ1-1
clone size: -

CDR3 protein: CASSIRGTENEKLFF
CDR3 DNA: TGTGCCAGCAGCATTCGCGGGACGGAGAATGAAAAACTGTTTTTT
V gene: TRBV5-5
D gene: -
CDR3 length: 15
J gene: TRBJ1-4
clone size: -

CDR3 protein: CASSLEFAGGYNEQFF
CDR3 DNA: TGCGCCAGCAGCTTGGAATTTGCGGGGGGCTACAATGAGCAGTTCTTC
V gene: TRBV5-1
D gene: TRBD2
CDR3 length: 16
J gene: TRBJ2-1
clone size: once

CDR3 protein: CASSPRGDQETQYF
CDR3 DNA: TGTGCCAGCTCCCCGCGGGGCGACCAAGAGACCCAGTACTTC
V gene: TRBV18
D gene: -
CDR3 length: 14
J gene: TRBJ2-5
clone size: -

CDR3 protein: CASSLKSSGGADTQYF
CDR3 DNA: TGTGCCAGCAGCTTAAAGTCTAGCGGGGGAGCAGATACGCAGTATTTT
V gene: TRBV11-2
D gene: TRBD2
CDR3 length: 16
J gene: TRBJ2-3
clone size: -

CDR3 protein: CASSESSGNEQFF
CDR3 DNA: TGCGCCAGCAGTGAGTCTAGTGGCAATGAGCAGTTCTTC
V gene: TRBV10-2
D gene: -
CDR3 length: 13
J gene: TRBJ2-1
clone size: -

CDR3 protein: CASSLALTGGTEAFF
CDR3 DNA: TGTGCCAGCAGCTTAGCGCTAACAGGGGGCACTGAAGCTTTCTTT
V gene: TRBV7-2
D gene: TRBD1
CDR3 length: 15
J gene: TRBJ1-1
clone size: -

CDR3 protein: CASSEWLAGSNTGELFF
CDR3 DNA: TGTGCCAGCAGTGAATGGCTAGCGGGGAGTAACACCGGGGAGCTGTTTTTT
V gene: TRBV25-1
D gene: TRBD2
CDR3 length: 17
J gene: TRBJ2-2
clone size: -

CDR3 protein: CASSPGTSPYTDTQYF
CDR3 DNA: TGTGCCAGTAGTCCCGGGACTAGCCCCTACACAGATACGCAGTATTTT
V gene: TRBV19
D gene: TRBD2
CDR3 length: 16
J gene: TRBJ2-3
clone size: -

CDR3 protein: CASSPRDRQETQYF
CDR3 DNA: TGTGCCAGCAGCCCCCGGGACAGACAAGAGACCCAGTACTTC
V gene: TRBV9
D gene: TRBD1
CDR3 length: 14
J gene: TRBJ2-5
clone size: -

CDR3 protein: CASSRTRTETGELFF
CDR3 DNA: TGTGCCAGCAGTCGGACTAGAACAGAAACCGGGGAGCTGTTTTTT
V gene: TRBV2
D gene: TRBD2
CDR3 length: 15
J gene: TRBJ2-2
clone size: -

CDR3 protein: CASSVAGGLGTDTQYF
CDR3 DNA: TGTGCCAGCAGCGTAGCTGGCGGGTTGGGCACAGATACGCAGTATTTT
V gene: TRBV9
D gene: -
CDR3 length: 16
J gene: TRBJ2-3
clone size: -